This TCR beta chain was obtained from a study of shared clonotypes between healthy human individuals. The overall study: Per-donor plates numbered three CD4 naive, three CD4 memory, two CD8 naive and one CD8 memory.

V lost 4 bases and J lost 2, with 13 bases in between. The CDR3 has 15 amino acids. The germline V gene encodes CDR1 SGHRS and CDR2 YFSETQ. With respect to this clone: Antigen specificity is unknown.

Healthy HIV-negative adults without recent acute infections or vaccinations served as donors. In the source study's methods: Filtering was not the same, since immunoSEQ gave junction-only sequences without quality scores. The table came from immunoSEQ multiplex PCR; TCRdb's copy has only in-frame clones and leaves some out. That table furnishes V, J and clone size, whereas the DNA furnished D and trimming. This sample yields 2 million to 2.5 million clones, of which roughly 93% are seen a single time; about 0.41% belongs to the top ten. Study outcomes and limitations: About 5% was the fraction of naive CD4 clonotypes found shared across a few donors.

This chain uses TRBV5-1 with TRBJ2-1, with D perhaps matching TRBD2 (5 bases). Sequenced sample: naive CD4+ T cells from PBMCs. The subset here: CD45RA+ positively selected. This receptor was obtained from a man in his late teens or twenties in good health. Some clones in this sample may be carry-over from other donors' samples. This chain's CDR3 is CASSDHAGTYNEQFF. The CDR3 DNA reads TGCGCCAGCAGCGACCATGCCGGGACCTACAATGAGCAGTTCTTC.